The rows below give T cell receptor beta chains drawn from one sample of a study of glioma-infiltrating T cells. TCRdb re-called the multiplex PCR reads with MiXCR, one entry per CDR3 protein. The sample has 95,000 to 110,000 distinct CDR3 sequences, around 28% seen once. What was sequenced was glioma tissue, nonneoplastic brain tissue, or PBMCs (not recorded which). The receptors here all came from a human donor with low-grade glioma or glioblastoma, undergoing nonglioma brain surgery, or in good health (not recorded which). CDR3s include the opening cysteine and the closing phenylalanine or tryptophan. Each record gives: clone size, D gene, J gene, V gene, CDR3 protein, CDR3 DNA. A D gene is named only where the DNA matches it firmly. Expanded clones get a size class; other rows say once, few or many, or leave the size out.

size: many
D: NA
J: TRBJ2-7
V: TRBV27
CDR3: CASSTWTDSYEQYF
DNA: TGTGCCAGCAGTACATGGACTGACTCCTACGAGCAGTACTTC

size: many
D: NA
J: TRBJ1-1
V: TRBV20-1
CDR3: CSARNRAEAFF
DNA: TGCAGTGCTAGGAACAGGGCTGAAGCTTTCTTT

size: many
D: NA
J: TRBJ2-2
V: TRBV20-1
CDR3: CSAPGTTPNTGELFF
DNA: TGCAGTGCTCCCGGGACCACCCCCAACACCGGGGAGCTGTTTTTT

size: many
D: NA
J: TRBJ2-1
V: TRBV20-1
CDR3: CSARQVGGNEQFF
DNA: TGCAGTGCTAGACAGGTTGGAGGCAATGAGCAGTTCTTC

size: many
D: NA
J: TRBJ2-5
V: TRBV7-2
CDR3: CASSPSFQETQYF
DNA: TGTGCCAGCAGCCCGTCATTCCAAGAGACCCAGTACTTC

size: NA
D: NA
J: TRBJ2-1
V: TRBV20-1
CDR3: CSAPPRVGANEQFF
DNA: TGCAGTGCTCCTCCTCGTGTGGGGGCGAATGAGCAGTTCTTC

size: NA
D: NA
J: TRBJ2-1
V: TRBV7-9
CDR3: CASSYDTYEQFF
DNA: TGTGCCAGCAGCTACGATACCTACGAGCAGTTCTTC

size: NA
D: NA
J: TRBJ1-2
V: TRBV7-2
CDR3: CASSLSQLTYGYTF
DNA: TGTGCCAGCAGCTTAAGCCAGCTGACATATGGCTACACCTTC

size: few
D: NA
J: TRBJ1-1
V: TRBV13
CDR3: CASSLVRDRLNTEAFF
DNA: TGTGCCAGCAGCTTAGTCCGAGACAGACTGAACACTGAAGCTTTCTTT

size: many
D: NA
J: TRBJ2-2
V: TRBV7-2
CDR3: CASNLQGSGELFF
DNA: TGTGCCAGCAACCTACAGGGATCCGGGGAGCTGTTTTTT

size: many
D: TRBD2
J: TRBJ2-1
V: TRBV20-1
CDR3: CSAGTSGGQFF
DNA: TGCAGTGCCGGGACTAGCGGGGGACAGTTCTTC

size: many
D: TRBD1
J: TRBJ2-1
V: TRBV2
CDR3: CASSDTGGLDNEQFF
DNA: TGTGCCAGCAGTGATACAGGGGGCCTCGACAATGAGCAGTTCTTC

size: many
D: NA
J: TRBJ1-1
V: TRBV12-3/TRBV12-4
CDR3: CASSLEGHTNTEAFF
DNA: TGTGCCAGCAGTTTAGAAGGACACACGAACACTGAAGCTTTCTTT

size: many
D: TRBD2
J: TRBJ2-5
V: TRBV5-4
CDR3: CASSPDGLAGGQETQYF
DNA: TGTGCCAGCAGCCCCGACGGACTAGCCGGTGGCCAAGAGACCCAGTACTTC

size: few
D: TRBD2
J: TRBJ2-7
V: TRBV6-1
CDR3: CALLAKRGAREEQYF
DNA: TGTGCCCTCCTCGCCAAGCGGGGGGCCCGGGAGGAGCAGTACTTC

size: many
D: NA
J: TRBJ2-1
V: TRBV9
CDR3: CASSVGWGNEQFF
DNA: TGTGCCAGCAGCGTAGGCTGGGGTAATGAGCAGTTCTTC

size: many
D: NA
J: TRBJ1-1
V: TRBV6-6
CDR3: CASSYSGGGTEAFF
DNA: TGTGCCAGCAGTTACTCAGGTGGAGGCACTGAAGCTTTCTTT

size: many
D: TRBD2
J: TRBJ2-3
V: TRBV6-1
CDR3: CASSSPGLAETDTQYF
DNA: TGTGCCAGCAGTTCCCCAGGACTAGCGGAAACAGATACGCAGTATTTT

size: many
D: NA
J: TRBJ2-3
V: TRBV7-9
CDR3: CASSYRDWSTDTQYF
DNA: TGTGCCAGCAGCTACAGGGACTGGAGCACAGATACGCAGTATTTT

size: many
D: NA
J: TRBJ1-5
V: TRBV6-1
CDR3: CASSSRVERPQHF
DNA: TGTGCCAGCAGTAGCAGAGTAGAGAGGCCCCAGCATTTT

size: once
D: NA
J: TRBJ1-5
V: TRBV11-2
CDR3: CASSIGLGGQPQHF
DNA: TGTGCCAGCAGCATAGGGTTGGGGGGGCAGCCCCAGCATTTT

size: NA
D: TRBD2
J: TRBJ2-7
V: TRBV11-2
CDR3: CASPSGGSYEQYF
DNA: TGTGCTAGCCCCTCGGGAGGCTCCTACGAGCAGTACTTC

size: NA
D: NA
J: TRBJ2-2
V: TRBV7-7
CDR3: CASSLSPGTGELFF
DNA: TGTGCTAGCAGCTTATCTCCCGGCACCGGGGAGCTGTTTTTT

size: NA
D: TRBD1
J: TRBJ1-5
V: TRBV27
CDR3: CASSWGGTGLRQPQHF
DNA: TGTGCCAGCAGTTGGGGTGGGACAGGATTGCGTCAGCCCCAGCATTTT

size: many
D: NA
J: TRBJ1-1
V: TRBV25-1
CDR3: CASSEAGRTEAFF
DNA: TGTGCCAGCAGTGAAGCAGGGCGTACTGAAGCTTTCTTT